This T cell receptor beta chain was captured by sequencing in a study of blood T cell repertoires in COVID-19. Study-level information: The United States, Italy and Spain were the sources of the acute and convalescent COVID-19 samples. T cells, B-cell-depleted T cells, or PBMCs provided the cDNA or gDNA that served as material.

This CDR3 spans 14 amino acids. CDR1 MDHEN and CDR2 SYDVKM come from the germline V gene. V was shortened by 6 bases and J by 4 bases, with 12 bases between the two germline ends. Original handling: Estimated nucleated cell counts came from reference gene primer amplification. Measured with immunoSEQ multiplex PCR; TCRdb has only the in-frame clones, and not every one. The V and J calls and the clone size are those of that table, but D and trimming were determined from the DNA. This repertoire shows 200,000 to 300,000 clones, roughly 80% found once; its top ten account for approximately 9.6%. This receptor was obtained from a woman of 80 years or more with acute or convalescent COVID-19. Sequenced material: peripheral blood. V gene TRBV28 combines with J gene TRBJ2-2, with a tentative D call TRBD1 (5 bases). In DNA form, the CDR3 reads TGTGCCAGCAGACAGCAGGGATTCACCGGGGAGCTGTTTTTT. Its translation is CASRQQGFTGELFF.